This is a list of T cell receptor beta chains from one sample in a study of multiple sclerosis patients with progressive multifocal leukoencephalopathy. The method was immunoSEQ multiplex PCR; TCRdb's version includes in-frame clones alone and lacks a portion of them. The sample records 29,000 or so clones, roughly nine tenths being singletons. The source was PBMCs, collected from a patient treated with natalizumab. The origin of the receptors is a human donor with multiple sclerosis. Both conserved end residues are part of each CDR3. Fields, in order: CDR3 protein, CDR3 DNA, J gene, clone size, V gene, CDR3 length, D gene. D genes are given only for firm matches. Rows may omit the clone size; those that give it use once, few, many or a size class.

CDR3aa: CASSSIAGGRDEQYF
CDR3nt: TGTGCCAGCAGCTCCATAGCGGGAGGGCGGGACGAGCAGTACTTC
j_gene: TRBJ2-7
abundance: .
v_gene: TRBV6-5
len: 15
d_gene: TRBD2

CDR3aa: CASSGRGKGNEKLFF
CDR3nt: TGTGCCAGCAGTGGCCGGGGGAAGGGCAATGAAAAACTGTTTTTT
j_gene: TRBJ1-4
abundance: .
v_gene: TRBV28
len: 15
d_gene: .

CDR3aa: CAREGGSYNSPLHF
CDR3nt: TGTGCCAGGGAGGGAGGCTCCTATAATTCACCCCTCCACTTT
j_gene: TRBJ1-6
abundance: .
v_gene: TRBV2
len: 14
d_gene: .

CDR3aa: CASSPTTRAYNEQFF
CDR3nt: TGTGCCAGCAGCCCAACTACCAGGGCTTACAATGAGCAGTTCTTC
j_gene: TRBJ2-1
abundance: .
v_gene: TRBV27
len: 15
d_gene: .

CDR3aa: CASSLGPLYQPQHF
CDR3nt: TGTGCCAGCAGCCTGGGACCGCTTTATCAGCCCCAGCATTTT
j_gene: TRBJ1-5
abundance: .
v_gene: TRBV7-9
len: 14
d_gene: .

CDR3aa: CASSRDRGDTDTQYF
CDR3nt: TGTGCCAGCAGTCGGGACAGGGGGGACACAGATACGCAGTATTTT
j_gene: TRBJ2-3
abundance: .
v_gene: TRBV2
len: 15
d_gene: TRBD1

CDR3aa: CASSLRGLNPLHF
CDR3nt: TGTGCCAGCAGCTTGAGGGGCCTCAACCCCCTCCACTTT
j_gene: TRBJ1-6
abundance: .
v_gene: TRBV5-6
len: 13
d_gene: .

CDR3aa: CALHRDTPYEQYF
CDR3nt: TGTGCCCTCCACAGGGACACCCCTTACGAGCAGTACTTC
j_gene: TRBJ2-7
abundance: once
v_gene: TRBV30
len: 13
d_gene: .

CDR3aa: CASSYVTSASSYEQYF
CDR3nt: TGTGCCAGCAGTTACGTAACTAGCGCTAGCTCCTACGAGCAGTACTTC
j_gene: TRBJ2-7
abundance: .
v_gene: TRBV6-6
len: 16
d_gene: TRBD2

CDR3aa: CASSDAGQGGPEQYF
CDR3nt: TGTGCCAGCAGTGACGCGGGACAGGGGGGTCCGGAGCAGTACTTC
j_gene: TRBJ2-7
abundance: .
v_gene: TRBV25-1
len: 15
d_gene: TRBD1

CDR3aa: CASSTNRGRETQYF
CDR3nt: TGTGCCAGCTCAACCAACAGGGGGCGAGAGACCCAGTACTTC
j_gene: TRBJ2-5
abundance: .
v_gene: TRBV18
len: 14
d_gene: TRBD1

CDR3aa: CASSLLGPNTEAFF
CDR3nt: TGTGCCAGCAGCTTGCTTGGACCGAACACTGAAGCTTTCTTT
j_gene: TRBJ1-1
abundance: .
v_gene: TRBV5-8
len: 14
d_gene: .